This TCR beta chain was sequenced during a study of T cell repertoires in cytomegalovirus infection. MiXCR was run by TCRdb on the reads, yielding one entry per CDR3 protein. The sample has approximately 1,000,000 distinct CDR3 sequences, 31% seen once. Study-level points and caveats: Within the response measured ex vivo, HLA-C-restricted CMV-specific TCR beta clonotypes were dominant.

Comments on this clonotype: Its antigen remains unknown.

Germline assignment: CDR1 MGHRA and CDR2 YSYEKL. The CDR3 runs to 16 residues. The ends were cut back, 0 bases at V and 2 bases at J, with 13 bases in the middle. Sequencing was performed on cultured CD8+ T cells from PBMCs, taken from culture after CMV antigen stimulation. The receptor comes from a human donor in good health (CMV status not recorded). Some clones in this sample may be carry-over from other donors' samples. The rearrangement links TRBV4-1 to TRBJ2-5; D gene uncertain. CDR3 DNA: TGCGCCAGCAGCCAAGAACCAGAACCCAGACAAGAGACCCAGTACTTC. It codes for CASSQEPEPRQETQYF.